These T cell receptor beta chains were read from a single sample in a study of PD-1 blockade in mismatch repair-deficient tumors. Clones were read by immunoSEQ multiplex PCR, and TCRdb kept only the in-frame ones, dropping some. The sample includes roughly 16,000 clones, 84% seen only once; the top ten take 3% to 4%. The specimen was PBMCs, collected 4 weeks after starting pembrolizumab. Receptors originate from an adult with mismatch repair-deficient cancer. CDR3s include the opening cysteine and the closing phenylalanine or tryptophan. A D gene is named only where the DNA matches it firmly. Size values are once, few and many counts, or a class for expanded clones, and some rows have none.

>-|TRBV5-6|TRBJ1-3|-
TGTGCCAGCAGCTCAGGGGACGCTGGAAACACCATATATTTT
CASSSGDAGNTIYF
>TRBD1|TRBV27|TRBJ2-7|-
TGTGCCAGCAGTACCGGGACAGGGGCATACGAGCAGTACTTC
CASSTGTGAYEQYF
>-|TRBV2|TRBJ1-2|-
TGTGCCAGCGCTATAGACAGGCAGACAAACTATGGCTACACCTTC
CASAIDRQTNYGYTF
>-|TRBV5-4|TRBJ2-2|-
TGTGCCAGCAGTCCAGACTCCCAGGAGCTGTTTTTT
CASSPDSQELFF
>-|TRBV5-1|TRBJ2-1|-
TGCGCCAGCAGCTTAGGAGGGAAAGGAGATGAGCAGTTCTTC
CASSLGGKGDEQFF
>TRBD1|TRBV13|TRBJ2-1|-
TGTGCCAGCAGCTTAGGCCTAAGGGACAGGGGGTACTACAATGAGCAGTTCTTC
CASSLGLRDRGYYNEQFF
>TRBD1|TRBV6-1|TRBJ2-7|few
TGTGCCAGCAGTGAATTAGGGACAGGGGCCTACGAGCAGTACTTC
CASSELGTGAYEQYF
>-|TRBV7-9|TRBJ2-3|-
TGTGCCAGCAGCTTAGGTCTTACTAGCACAGATACGCAGTATTTT
CASSLGLTSTDTQYF
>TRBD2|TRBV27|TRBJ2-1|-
TGTGCCAGCAGGACTAGCGGGAGTCCCAATGAGCAGTTCTTC
CASRTSGSPNEQFF
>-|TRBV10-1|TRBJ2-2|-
TGCGCCAGCAGTGAGGACGCGGCGAACACCGGGGAGCTGTTTTTT
CASSEDAANTGELFF
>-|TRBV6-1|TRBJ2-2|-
TGTGCCAGCAGTGAAGTTGGGGGCGCCGGGGAGCTGTTTTTT
CASSEVGGAGELFF
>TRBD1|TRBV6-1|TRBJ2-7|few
TGTGCCAGCAGAACAAGACAGGGTTCCTACGAGCAGTACTTC
CASRTRQGSYEQYF
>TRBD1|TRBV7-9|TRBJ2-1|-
TGTGCCAGCAGCTTTACCACGGCGGACAGGGGTTCCTACAATGAGCAGTTCTTC
CASSFTTADRGSYNEQFF
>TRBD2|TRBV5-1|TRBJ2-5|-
TGCGCCAGCAGTTCGCGGCGGGAGTCGGGCCAAGAGACCCAGTACTTC
CASSSRRESGQETQYF
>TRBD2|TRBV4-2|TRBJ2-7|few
TGTGCCAGCAGCTACCCTAGCGGGGCGAGGGAGCAGTACTTC
CASSYPSGAREQYF
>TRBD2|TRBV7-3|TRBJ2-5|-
TGTGCCAGCAGCTTAGCGGGGGGCGAGACCCAGTACTTC
CASSLAGGETQYF
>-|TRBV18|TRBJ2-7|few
TGTGCCAGCTCACCAATAGGGGGCGAGCAGTACTTC
CASSPIGGEQYF
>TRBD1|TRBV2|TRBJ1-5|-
TGTGCCAGCAGTGACTGGGACAGTAATCAGCCCCAGCATTTT
CASSDWDSNQPQHF
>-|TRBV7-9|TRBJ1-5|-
TGTGCCAGCAGCAATCAGGGGACCAATCAGCCCCAGCATTTT
CASSNQGTNQPQHF